What follows is one TCR beta chain and its context. Its specificity is unknown. The data belong to a study of cytomegalovirus exposure and HLA in healthy donors. In germline, CDR1 is SGHDT, CDR2 YYEEEE. J lost 7 bases, V lost 4 bases, and 8 bases had no gene match. The CDR3 runs 14 residues. General study findings and limits: A classifier reportedly called cytomegalovirus status with high sensitivity and specificity.

PCR amplification relied on 60 Vbeta primers (plus 13 Jbeta primers). Only in-frame clones appear in the TCRdb table, and some are missing; sequencing was by immunoSEQ multiplex PCR. The sample yields about 190,000 clones, around 73% seen once. This rearrangement joins TRBV5-6 to TRBJ2-1; TRBD1 aligns across 7 bases. This receptor was obtained from a woman aged 25 to 39 in good health and CMV-seropositive. Sequencing was done on a sample of PBMCs. The CDR3 region has the DNA TGTGCCAGCAGCGTAACAGGGGATTGGAATGAGCAGTTCTTC. Protein: CASSVTGDWNEQFF.